A single sample gave rise to the 6 T cell receptor beta chains below, sequenced in a study of T-cell reconstitution after alpha-beta-depleted transplantation in children. TCRbeta library construction was performed incorporating unique molecular identifiers. TCRdb analysed the PCR reads with MiXCR anew, one entry per CDR3 protein. The table has about 610,000 distinct CDR3 sequences, roughly 10% seen once. Sample: PBMCs from the stem cell graft donor, taken from the stem cell graft. The receptors here all came from a human donor who donated a stem cell graft to a child with acute myeloid leukemia.

This clonotype has a handful of counts. The rearrangement uses TRBV20-1 and TRBJ1-3; D may be TRBD1 (6 bases). Germline values: CDR1 DFQATT, CDR2 SNEGSKA (reference sequence). This CDR3 comprises 13 residues. Between the trimmed V and J ends, which lost 6 bases and 4 bases, there was a span of 13 bases. CDR3 DNA: TGCAGTGCGATGGACAGCCGAGGAAACACCATATATTTT. It translates to CSAMDSRGNTIYF.

This clonotype came up a few times. The rearrangement joins TRBV15 to TRBJ2-1, with D perhaps matching TRBD2 (5 bases). Trimming shortened V by 0 bases and J by 4 bases, and 13 bases separated the two germline ends. The CDR3 spans 16 residues. Germline values: CDR1 LNHNV, CDR2 YYDKDF (reference sequence). The CDR3 DNA follows: TGTGCCACCAGCAGAGATAGAACGAGGGCTTACAATGAGCAGTTCTTC. Protein: CATSRDRTRAYNEQFF.

This clonotype occurred a few times. The chain employs TRBV7-3 and TRBJ2-2; unclear D gene. The germline gives CDR1 SGHTA, CDR2 FQGTGA. V lost 4 bases, J lost 5 bases, and 11 bases lay in between. This CDR3 has 14 amino acids. Here the CDR3 reads CASSSRTGTGELFF. The CDR3 DNA reads as TGTGCCAGCAGCTCCCGGACCGGGACCGGGGAGCTGTTTTTT. The whole variable domain, remainder taken from reference TRBV7-3 and TRBJ2-2, is GAGVSQTPSNKVTEKGKYVELRCDPISGHTALYWYRQSLGQGPEFLIYFQGTGAADDSGLPNDRFFAVRPEGSVSTLKIQRTERGDSAVYLCASSSRTGTGELFFGEGSRLTVL.

The V gene is TRBV6-2 or TRBV6-3, the J gene TRBJ2-7; the match to TRBD2 covers 10 bases. The junction had 10 bases not matched to a gene; V was cut back by 2 bases and J by 3 bases. The CDR3 is made up of 17 amino acids. Germline assignment: CDR1 MNHEY and CDR2 SVGEGT. This CDR3 reads CASSYTLAGALDYEQYF. CDR3 in DNA: TGTGCCAGCAGTTACACGCTAGCGGGGGCTCTGGACTACGAGCAGTACTTC.

This clonotype was counted between two and nine times. The genes are TRBV29-1 and TRBJ2-2; either TRBD1 or TRBD2 may supply D (5 bases each). The V gene lost 6 bases and the J gene lost 6 bases, with 23 bases spanning the gap. Per the germline V gene, CDR1 is SQVTM and CDR2 is ANQGSEA. The CDR3 totals 16 residues. The CDR3 DNA reads as TGCAGCGTCCATGAGGGCAGGGCCCCTACGGCCGGGGAGCTGTTTTTT. The encoded protein is CSVHEGRAPTAGELFF.

In its sample, this clonotype was seen a few times. This chain uses TRBV12-3 or TRBV12-4 with TRBJ1-6, with a weak D call TRBD1 (6 bases). With 6 bases removed from V and 7 bases from J, the gap between germline ends came to 19 bases. CDR3 length equals 16 residues. The CDR3 loop reads CASSRYRVQGNSPLHF. DNA for the CDR3: TGTGCCAGCAGCCGGTACAGGGTTCAGGGGAATTCACCCCTCCACTTT.